Sequencing of this T cell receptor (beta chain) was carried out in a study of glioma-infiltrating T cells after dendritic cell vaccination (dated by TCRdb to the mid-2010s). For context, the study as a whole: The cohort comprised around 15 glioblastoma patients from Phase I and II dendritic cell vaccination trials, 9 newly diagnosed and 6 with recurrent disease. TCR sequencing metrics, including TIL content and tumor-blood repertoire overlap, were correlated with survival after dendritic cell vaccination. Deep sequencing of TCR beta CDR3 regions was used to quantify tumor-infiltrating lymphocyte content and compare tumor and blood repertoires in dendritic cell-vaccinated glioblastoma patients. The vaccine consisted of monocyte-derived dendritic cells cultured about 7 days with IL-4 and GM-CSF, then pulsed overnight with autologous tumor lysate. Patients received three intradermal dendritic cell vaccine injections at biweekly intervals in the arm below the axilla. Patients received autologous tumor lysate-pulsed dendritic cell vaccination between the early 2000s and the early 2010s.

V is clipped by 2 bases and J by 5 bases, and the sequence between their germline boundaries is 22 bases long. For CDR1 and CDR2, the germline V gene lists SGHDT and YYEEEE. Spanning cysteine to phenylalanine, the CDR3 consists of 17 amino acids. Only the CDR3 DNA is retained, 51 bases long and in frame from the first base. TCRB CDR3 regions were amplified from approximately 2 ug genomic DNA, or all available DNA if less, using the immunoSEQ assay. The multiplex PCR relied on 60 forward primers for TCR V beta segments and 13 reverse primers for J beta segments. Synthetic control templates were spiked into each sample at limiting dilution to estimate reads per starting template. The Illumina HiSeq System generated 87 bp sequencing reads. Per the source publication's procedure: PCR and sequencing errors were removed by merging closely related sequences with a nearest neighbor algorithm. TCR overlap was measured as the percentage of unique tumor TCR beta sequences also present in the same patient's peripheral blood. Sourced from immuneACCESS, this table was stored by TCRdb with only in-frame sequences that have V and J called. A share of the clones is absent; for the studies checked, an unresolved V gene accounts for under half, and the remainder has no known explanation. The V and J calls and clone size come from that table; D and trimming were worked out from the DNA. Within this sample are around 97,000 clones, with about four fifths of them counted one time only. The ten biggest clones cover 9.5% to 15% of the sample.

Selection of patients required sufficient residual fresh-frozen tumor tissue and over two years of available survival data. None of the glioblastoma patients carried an isocitrate dehydrogenase mutation, although molecular status otherwise varied. PBMC collection took place before vaccination, two weeks after the third vaccination, and at tumor progression if progression occurred. The Qiagen DNeasy Blood extraction Kit was used for extraction of genomic DNA. Overall study results and their limits: Higher estimated pretreatment TIL content predicted longer time to progression and overall survival after dendritic cell vaccination. The three-group TCR overlap response model was described as speculative and requiring prospective validation. The cohort was small and heterogeneous, and full blood and tumor sets were available for few patients, with initial-recurrent tumor pairs available for even fewer patients. TCR clonality showed no direct relationship with survival, which suggests that a diverse polyclonal response may be important.

A note on this clone: No cognate antigen has been identified for it. Qualities for individual bases were not recorded, and no much larger clone is one base off.

The sequences come from blood, collected before dendritic cell vaccination. This TCR came from a human donor with glioblastoma. The chain uses TRBV5-6 and TRBJ1-1, with no D gene named confidently. In nucleotides, the sequence is TGTGCCAGCAGCTTAATCTTCAGCCTTCCAGGTGGGACTGAAGCTTTCTTT. Its protein product is CASSLIFSLPGGTEAFF.